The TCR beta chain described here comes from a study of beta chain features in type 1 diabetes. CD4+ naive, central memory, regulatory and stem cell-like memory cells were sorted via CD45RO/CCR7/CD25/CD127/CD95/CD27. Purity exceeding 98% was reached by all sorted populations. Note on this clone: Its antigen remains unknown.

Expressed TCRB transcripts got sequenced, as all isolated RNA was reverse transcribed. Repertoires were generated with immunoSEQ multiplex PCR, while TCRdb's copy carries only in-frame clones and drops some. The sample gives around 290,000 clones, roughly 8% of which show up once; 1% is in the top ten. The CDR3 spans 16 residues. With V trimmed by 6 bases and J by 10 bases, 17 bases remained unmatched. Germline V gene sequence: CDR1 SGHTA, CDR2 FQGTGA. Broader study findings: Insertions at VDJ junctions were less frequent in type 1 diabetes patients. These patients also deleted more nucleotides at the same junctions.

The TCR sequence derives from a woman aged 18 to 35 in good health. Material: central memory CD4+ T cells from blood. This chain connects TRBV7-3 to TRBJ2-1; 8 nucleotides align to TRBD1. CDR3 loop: CASSPTRTGRSSEQFF. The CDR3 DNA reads TGTGCCAGCAGTCCGACCAGGACAGGGAGGTCGAGCGAGCAGTTCTTC.